The T cell receptor (beta chain) described here comes from a study of blood T cell repertoires in COVID-19. Looking at the study overall: Sample material is recorded as cDNA or gDNA derived from T cells, B-cell-depleted T cells, or PBMCs.

Original processing methods: Reference gene primer amplification yielded estimated nucleated cell counts. Repertoires were generated with immunoSEQ multiplex PCR, while TCRdb's copy carries only in-frame clones and drops some. For V, J and clone size, that table is used; D and trimming come from the DNA. The data hold around 130,000 clones, with roughly 80% observed a single time. V was shortened by 0 bases and J by 4 bases, with 8 bases between the two germline ends. CDR3 length: 14 residues. The V gene's germline CDR1 is SEHNR and CDR2 FQNEAQ (reference sequence). This clone was seen more than once but under ten times.

This clonotype originated in a woman aged 45-65 years with acute or convalescent COVID-19. Input material: peripheral blood. The genes are TRBV7-9 and TRBJ2-3, with a weak D call TRBD1 (5 bases). The chain's CDR3 is CASSLATDADTQYF. The DNA of the CDR3 is TGTGCCAGCAGCTTAGCGACAGACGCAGATACGCAGTATTTT.